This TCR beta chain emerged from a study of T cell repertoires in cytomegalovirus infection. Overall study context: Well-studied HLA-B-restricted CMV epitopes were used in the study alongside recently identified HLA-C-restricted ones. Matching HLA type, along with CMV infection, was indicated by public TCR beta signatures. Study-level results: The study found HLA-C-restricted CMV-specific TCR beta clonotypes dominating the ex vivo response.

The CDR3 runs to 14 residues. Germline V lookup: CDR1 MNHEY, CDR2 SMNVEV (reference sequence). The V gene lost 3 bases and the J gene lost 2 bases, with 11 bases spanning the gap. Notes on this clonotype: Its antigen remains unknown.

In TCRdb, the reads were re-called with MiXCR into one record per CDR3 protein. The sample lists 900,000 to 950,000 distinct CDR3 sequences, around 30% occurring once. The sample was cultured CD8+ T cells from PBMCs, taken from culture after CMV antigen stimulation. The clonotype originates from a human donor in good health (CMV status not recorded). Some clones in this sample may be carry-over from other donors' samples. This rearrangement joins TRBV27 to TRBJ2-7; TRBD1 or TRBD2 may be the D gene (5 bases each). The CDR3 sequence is CASSLWQGPYEQYF. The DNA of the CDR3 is TGTGCCAGCAGTTTGTGGCAGGGACCCTACGAGCAGTACTTC.